The rows below give T cell receptor beta chains drawn from one sample of a study of beta chain features in type 1 diabetes. The protocol was immunoSEQ multiplex PCR, while the TCRdb copy is restricted to in-frame clones and leaves out a portion. There are around 280,000 clones in the sample; 14% to 15% occur only once, and less than 0.02% lies in the top ten. The sample consisted of naive CD4+ T cells from blood. The origin of the receptors is a man younger than 35 with type 1 diabetes. The CDR3 runs from the conserved cysteine through the conserved F or W. Each record gives: CDR3 DNA, CDR3 protein, J gene, V gene, D gene, clone size. A D gene is named only where the DNA matches it firmly. Clone size, where shown, is once, few, many, or a class for clones that have expanded.

CDR3 DNA: TGTGCCAGCAGTTTAGGAGGGGGGGTGCCCAAAAACATTCAGTACTTC
CDR3 protein: CASSLGGGVPKNIQYF
J gene: TRBJ2-4
V gene: TRBV28
D gene: NA
clone size: few

CDR3 DNA: TGTGCCAGCTCACCACGACAGGGGTGGACTGAAGCTTTCTTT
CDR3 protein: CASSPRQGWTEAFF
J gene: TRBJ1-1
V gene: TRBV18
D gene: TRBD1
clone size: few

CDR3 DNA: TGCGCCAGCAGCTTCGGGACAGACTCCTACACTGAAGCTTTCTTT
CDR3 protein: CASSFGTDSYTEAFF
J gene: TRBJ1-1
V gene: TRBV5-1
D gene: TRBD1
clone size: NA

CDR3 DNA: TGTGCCAGCAGCAGCGGGGGACAAGAGACCCAGTACTTC
CDR3 protein: CASSSGGQETQYF
J gene: TRBJ2-5
V gene: TRBV5-4
D gene: TRBD2
clone size: once

CDR3 DNA: TGTGCCAGCAGCTTAGACAGGGTTCCTAACTATGGCTACACCTTC
CDR3 protein: CASSLDRVPNYGYTF
J gene: TRBJ1-2
V gene: TRBV7-9
D gene: NA
clone size: few

CDR3 DNA: TGCGCCAGCAGCCAAGAGGTCAGGAAACGCTCAACGCTCCCCTTT
CDR3 protein: CASSQEVRKRSTLPF
J gene: TRBJ2-3
V gene: TRBV4-1
D gene: NA
clone size: NA

CDR3 DNA: TGTGCCAGGAAAGCTGATTACGAGACCCAGTACTTC
CDR3 protein: CARKADYETQYF
J gene: TRBJ2-5
V gene: TRBV19
D gene: NA
clone size: few

CDR3 DNA: TGTGCCAGCAGTTTAAAACAGGGGGCGAACGAGCAGTACTTC
CDR3 protein: CASSLKQGANEQYF
J gene: TRBJ2-7
V gene: TRBV28
D gene: TRBD1
clone size: NA

CDR3 DNA: TGTGCCAGCAGTCCCCGGAATCAGGATGGCTACACCTTC
CDR3 protein: CASSPRNQDGYTF
J gene: TRBJ1-2
V gene: TRBV28
D gene: NA
clone size: few

CDR3 DNA: TGTGCCAGCAGCCAAGAAGAGACAGGGCTTTATGGCTACACCTTC
CDR3 protein: CASSQEETGLYGYTF
J gene: TRBJ1-2
V gene: TRBV4-2
D gene: TRBD1
clone size: NA

CDR3 DNA: TGTGCCAGCAGTACGGGACTAGCGGGGGCGGGAGAGACCCAGTACTTC
CDR3 protein: CASSTGLAGAGETQYF
J gene: TRBJ2-5
V gene: TRBV6-6
D gene: TRBD2
clone size: NA

CDR3 DNA: TGTGCCACCACACTCTGGGACAGGGGATCGTCAGATACGCAGTATTTT
CDR3 protein: CATTLWDRGSSDTQYF
J gene: TRBJ2-3
V gene: TRBV28
D gene: TRBD1
clone size: few

CDR3 DNA: TGTGCCAGCAGCCAGATTTTGACAGCGAAGAACACTGAAGCTTTCTTT
CDR3 protein: CASSQILTAKNTEAFF
J gene: TRBJ1-1
V gene: TRBV7-9
D gene: NA
clone size: few

CDR3 DNA: TGTGCCAGTAGTATCCAGGCAGGAGCGGGCTACGAGCAGTACTTC
CDR3 protein: CASSIQAGAGYEQYF
J gene: TRBJ2-7
V gene: TRBV19
D gene: NA
clone size: NA

CDR3 DNA: TGTGCCAGCAGTTCCTCGTCGGGAGCTTTCTTT
CDR3 protein: CASSSSSGAFF
J gene: TRBJ1-1
V gene: TRBV6-5
D gene: NA
clone size: NA

CDR3 DNA: TGTGCCAGCAGCTTAGTCGCAGGGGCGAACACCGGGGAGCTGTTTTTT
CDR3 protein: CASSLVAGANTGELFF
J gene: TRBJ2-2
V gene: TRBV11-2
D gene: NA
clone size: NA

CDR3 DNA: TGTGCCAGCAGTTACCCGCGGAACACCGGGGAGCTGTTTTTT
CDR3 protein: CASSYPRNTGELFF
J gene: TRBJ2-2
V gene: TRBV6-6
D gene: NA
clone size: NA

CDR3 DNA: TGTGCCAGTAGGAGAATGCAGGGCACCTACAATGAGCAGTTCTTC
CDR3 protein: CASRRMQGTYNEQFF
J gene: TRBJ2-1
V gene: TRBV19
D gene: NA
clone size: NA

CDR3 DNA: TGTGCCAGCAGCTGGGGAGCGGTCGCTAGCACAGATACGCAGTATTTT
CDR3 protein: CASSWGAVASTDTQYF
J gene: TRBJ2-3
V gene: TRBV21-1
D gene: NA
clone size: few

CDR3 DNA: TGCGCCAGCAGCTTGCTTACAGGGTATTACGAAGAGACCCAGTACTTC
CDR3 protein: CASSLLTGYYEETQYF
J gene: TRBJ2-5
V gene: TRBV5-1
D gene: NA
clone size: NA

CDR3 DNA: TGTGCCAGCTCACCGGACATTCTTTACGAGCAGTACTTC
CDR3 protein: CASSPDILYEQYF
J gene: TRBJ2-7
V gene: TRBV18
D gene: NA
clone size: NA

CDR3 DNA: TGTGCCTGGAGCCGGGACAGGGGGAACATTCAGTACTTC
CDR3 protein: CAWSRDRGNIQYF
J gene: TRBJ2-4
V gene: TRBV30
D gene: TRBD1
clone size: NA